This T cell receptor (beta chain) was sequenced in a study of blood T cell repertoires in COVID-19. Study at large: The samples span acute and convalescent COVID-19 from the United States, Italy and Spain. The analysed material was cDNA or gDNA that came from T cells, B-cell-depleted T cells, or PBMCs.

Per germline, CDR1 LGHNA and CDR2 YNFKEQ. With 5 bases removed from V and 3 bases from J, the gap between germline ends came to 12 bases. CDR3 size: 14 residues. In the authors' methods: It was from reference gene primer amplification that nucleated cell counts were estimated. Profiling relied on immunoSEQ multiplex PCR, and the TCRdb table lists in-frame clones only, not all of them. V and J calls and clone size follow that table, whereas D and trimming were derived from the DNA. The data contain hundreds of thousands of clones, around 84% of them seen just once; the ten biggest clones take up 1% to 1.5%.

This chain connects TRBV4-2 to TRBJ2-3; weak D call: TRBD2 (5 bases). Sequencing used peripheral blood. The clonotype comes from a man aged 65-85 years with acute or convalescent COVID-19. CDR3 sequence (DNA): TGTGCCAGCAGCACCGGGATCTATACAGATACGCAGTATTTT. Translation gives CASSTGIYTDTQYF.